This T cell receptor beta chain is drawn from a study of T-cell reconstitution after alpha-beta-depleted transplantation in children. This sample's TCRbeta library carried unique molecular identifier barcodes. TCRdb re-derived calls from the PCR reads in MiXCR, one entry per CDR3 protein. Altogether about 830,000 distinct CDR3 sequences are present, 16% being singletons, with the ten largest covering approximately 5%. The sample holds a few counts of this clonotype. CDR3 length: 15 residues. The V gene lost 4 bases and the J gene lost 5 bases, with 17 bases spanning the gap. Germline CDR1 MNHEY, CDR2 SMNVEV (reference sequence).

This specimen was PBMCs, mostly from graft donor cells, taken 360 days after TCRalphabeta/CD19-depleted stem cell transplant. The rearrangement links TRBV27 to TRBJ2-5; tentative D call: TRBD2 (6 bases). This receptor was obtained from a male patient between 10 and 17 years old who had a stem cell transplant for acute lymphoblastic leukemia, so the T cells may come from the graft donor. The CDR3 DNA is TGTGCCAGCAGTTCTACCCCCCGGGGGTGGGAGACCCAGTACTTC. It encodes CASSSTPRGWETQYF.